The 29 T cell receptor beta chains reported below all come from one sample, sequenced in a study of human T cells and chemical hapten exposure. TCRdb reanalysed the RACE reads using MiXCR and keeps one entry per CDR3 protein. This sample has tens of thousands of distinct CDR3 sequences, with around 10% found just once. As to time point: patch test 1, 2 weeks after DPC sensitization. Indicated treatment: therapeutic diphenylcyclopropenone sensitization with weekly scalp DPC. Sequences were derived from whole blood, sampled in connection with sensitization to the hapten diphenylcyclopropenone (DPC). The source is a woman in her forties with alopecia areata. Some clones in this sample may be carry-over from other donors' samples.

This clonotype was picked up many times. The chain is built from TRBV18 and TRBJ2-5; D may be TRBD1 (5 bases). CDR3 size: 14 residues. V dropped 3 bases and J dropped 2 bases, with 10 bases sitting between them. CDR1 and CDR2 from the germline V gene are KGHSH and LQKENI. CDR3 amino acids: CASSPSRQQETQYF. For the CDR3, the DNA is TGTGCCAGCTCACCCTCGCGACAGCAAGAGACCCAGTACTTC.

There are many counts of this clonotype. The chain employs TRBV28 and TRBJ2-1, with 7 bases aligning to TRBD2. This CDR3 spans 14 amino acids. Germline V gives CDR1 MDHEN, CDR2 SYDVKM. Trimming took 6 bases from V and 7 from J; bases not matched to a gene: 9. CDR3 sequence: CASRLRDYLNEQFF. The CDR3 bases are TGTGCCAGCAGGCTCCGGGACTATCTTAATGAGCAGTTCTTC.

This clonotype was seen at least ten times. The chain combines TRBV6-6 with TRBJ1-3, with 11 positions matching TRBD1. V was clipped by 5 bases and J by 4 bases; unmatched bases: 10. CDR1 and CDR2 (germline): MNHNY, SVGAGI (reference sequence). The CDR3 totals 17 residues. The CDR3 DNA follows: TGTGCCAGCAGTCAGACTGGACAGGGGGCCTACGGAAACACCATATATTTT. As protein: CASSQTGQGAYGNTIYF.

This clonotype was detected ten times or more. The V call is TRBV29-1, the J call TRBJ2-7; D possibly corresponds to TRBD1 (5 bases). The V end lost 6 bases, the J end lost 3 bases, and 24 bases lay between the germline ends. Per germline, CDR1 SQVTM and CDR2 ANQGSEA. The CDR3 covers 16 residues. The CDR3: CSVEVMGRVPFYEQYF. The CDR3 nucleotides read TGCAGCGTCGAGGTGATGGGCAGGGTACCCTTCTACGAGCAGTACTTC.

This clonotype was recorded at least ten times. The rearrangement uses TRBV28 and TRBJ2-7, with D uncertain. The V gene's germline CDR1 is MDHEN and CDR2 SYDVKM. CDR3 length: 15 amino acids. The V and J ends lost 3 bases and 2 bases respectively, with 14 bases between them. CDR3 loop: CASSFGPGSTYEQYF. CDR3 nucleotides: TGTGCCAGCAGTTTTGGGCCAGGCAGCACCTACGAGCAGTACTTC. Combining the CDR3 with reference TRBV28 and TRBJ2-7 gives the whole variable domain DVKVTQSSRYLVKRTGEKVFLECVQDMDHENMFWYRQDPGLGLRLIYFSYDVKMKEKGDIPEGYSVSREKKERFSLILESASTNQTSMYLCASSFGPGSTYEQYFGPGTRLTVT.

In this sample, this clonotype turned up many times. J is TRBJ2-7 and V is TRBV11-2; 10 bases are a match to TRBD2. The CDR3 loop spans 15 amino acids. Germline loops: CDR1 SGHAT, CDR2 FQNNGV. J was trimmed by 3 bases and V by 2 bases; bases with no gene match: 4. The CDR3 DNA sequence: TGTGCCAGCAGCTTACTCACTAGCGGGGTCTACGAGCAGTACTTC. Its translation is CASSLLTSGVYEQYF.

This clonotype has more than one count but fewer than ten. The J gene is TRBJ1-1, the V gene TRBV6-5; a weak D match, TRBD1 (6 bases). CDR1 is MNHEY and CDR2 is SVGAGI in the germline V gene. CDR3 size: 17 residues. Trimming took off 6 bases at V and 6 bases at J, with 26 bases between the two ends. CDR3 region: CASSPHRGAEGIPEAFF. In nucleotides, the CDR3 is TGTGCCAGCAGCCCCCATCGGGGGGCGGAAGGAATTCCTGAAGCTTTCTTT.

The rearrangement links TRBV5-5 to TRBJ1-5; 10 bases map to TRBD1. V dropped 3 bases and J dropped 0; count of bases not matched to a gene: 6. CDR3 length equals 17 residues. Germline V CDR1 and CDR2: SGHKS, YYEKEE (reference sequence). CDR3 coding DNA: TGTGCCAGCAGCTCGACGACAGGGGGCCATAGCAATCAGCCCCAGCATTTT. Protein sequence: CASSSTTGGHSNQPQHF.

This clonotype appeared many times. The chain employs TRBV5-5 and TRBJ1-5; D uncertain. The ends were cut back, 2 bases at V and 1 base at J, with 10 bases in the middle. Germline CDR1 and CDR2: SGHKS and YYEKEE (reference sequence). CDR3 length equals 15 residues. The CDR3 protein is CASSFGVGSNQPQHF. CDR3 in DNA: TGTGCCAGCAGCTTCGGTGTGGGGAGCAATCAGCCCCAGCATTTT. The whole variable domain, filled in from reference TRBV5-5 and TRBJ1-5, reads DAGVTQSPTHLIKTRGQQVTLRCSPISGHKSVSWYQQVLGQGPQFIFQYYEKEERGRGNFPDRFSARQFPNYSSELNVNALLLGDSALYLCASSFGVGSNQPQHFGDGTRLSIL.

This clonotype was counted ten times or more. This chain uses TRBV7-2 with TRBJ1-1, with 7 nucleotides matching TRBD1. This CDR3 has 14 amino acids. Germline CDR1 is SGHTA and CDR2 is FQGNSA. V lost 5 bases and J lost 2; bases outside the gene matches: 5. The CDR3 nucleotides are TGTGCCAGCAGCATACAGGGGATTAACACTGAAGCTTTCTTT. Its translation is CASSIQGINTEAFF. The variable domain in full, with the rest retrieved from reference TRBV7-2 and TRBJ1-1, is GAGVSQSPSNKVTEKGKDVELRCDPISGHTALYWYRQSLGQGLEFLIYFQGNSAPDKSGLPSDRFSAERTGGSVSTLTIQRTQQEDSAVYLCASSIQGINTEAFFGQGTRLTVV.

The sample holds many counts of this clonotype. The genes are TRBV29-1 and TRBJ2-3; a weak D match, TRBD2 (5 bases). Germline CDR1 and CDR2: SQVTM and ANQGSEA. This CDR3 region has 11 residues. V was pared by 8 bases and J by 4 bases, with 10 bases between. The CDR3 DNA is TGCAGCTTTTCTAGCTCAGATACGCAGTATTTT. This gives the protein CSFSSSDTQYF.

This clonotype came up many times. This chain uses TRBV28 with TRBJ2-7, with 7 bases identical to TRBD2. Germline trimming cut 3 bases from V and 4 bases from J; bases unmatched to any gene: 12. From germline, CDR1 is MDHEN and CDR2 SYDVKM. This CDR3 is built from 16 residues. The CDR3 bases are TGTGCCAGCAGTTTTGGGCTCGAACGGGGGGTATACGAGCAGTACTTC. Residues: CASSFGLERGVYEQYF.

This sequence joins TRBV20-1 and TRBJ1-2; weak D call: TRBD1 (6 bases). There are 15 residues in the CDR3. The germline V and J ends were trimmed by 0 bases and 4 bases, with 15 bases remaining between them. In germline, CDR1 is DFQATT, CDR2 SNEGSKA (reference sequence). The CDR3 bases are TGCAGTGCTAGAGAGCCGACAGGCGCCATCTATGGCTACACCTTC. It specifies CSAREPTGAIYGYTF.

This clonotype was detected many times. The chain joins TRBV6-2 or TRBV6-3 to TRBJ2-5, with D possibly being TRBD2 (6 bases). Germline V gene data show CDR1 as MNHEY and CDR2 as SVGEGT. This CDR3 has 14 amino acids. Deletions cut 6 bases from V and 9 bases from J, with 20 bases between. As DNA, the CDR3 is TGTGCCAGCAGAGGACCGAGTCTGAGGGAGGCCCAGTACTTC. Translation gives CASRGPSLREAQYF.

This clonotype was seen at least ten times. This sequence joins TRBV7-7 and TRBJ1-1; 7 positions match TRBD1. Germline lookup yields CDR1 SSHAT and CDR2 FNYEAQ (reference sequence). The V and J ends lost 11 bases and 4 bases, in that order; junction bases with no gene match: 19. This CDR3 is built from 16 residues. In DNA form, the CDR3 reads TGTGCCGCCAGAAGTGGGCAGGGGGATAATGGCACTGAAGCTTTCTTT. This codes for CAARSGQGDNGTEAFF.

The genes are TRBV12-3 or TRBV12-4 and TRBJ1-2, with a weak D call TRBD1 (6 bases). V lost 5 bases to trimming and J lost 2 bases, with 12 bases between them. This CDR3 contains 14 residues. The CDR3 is CASSITGLNYGYTF. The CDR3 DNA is TGTGCCAGCAGTATCACAGGGCTGAACTATGGCTACACCTTC.

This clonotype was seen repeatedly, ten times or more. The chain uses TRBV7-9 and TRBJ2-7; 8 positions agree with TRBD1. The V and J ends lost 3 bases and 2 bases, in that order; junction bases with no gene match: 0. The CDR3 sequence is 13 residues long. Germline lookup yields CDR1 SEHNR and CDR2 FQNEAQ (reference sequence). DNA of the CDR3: TGTGCCAGCAGCTTGACAGGGGCCTACGAGCAGTACTTC. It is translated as CASSLTGAYEQYF.

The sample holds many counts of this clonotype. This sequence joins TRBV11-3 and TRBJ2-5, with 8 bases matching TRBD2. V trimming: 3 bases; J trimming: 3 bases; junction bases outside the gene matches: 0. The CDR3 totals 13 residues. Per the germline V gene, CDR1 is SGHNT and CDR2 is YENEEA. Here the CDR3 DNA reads TGTGCCAGCAGCTTTAGCGGGGAAGAGACCCAGTACTTC. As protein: CASSFSGEETQYF.

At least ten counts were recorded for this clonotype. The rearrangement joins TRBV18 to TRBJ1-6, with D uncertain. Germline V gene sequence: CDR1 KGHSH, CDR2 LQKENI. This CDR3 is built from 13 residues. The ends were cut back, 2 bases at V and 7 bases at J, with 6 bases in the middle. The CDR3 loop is CASSPGQNSPLHF. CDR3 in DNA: TGTGCCAGCTCACCAGGGCAGAATTCACCCCTCCACTTT.

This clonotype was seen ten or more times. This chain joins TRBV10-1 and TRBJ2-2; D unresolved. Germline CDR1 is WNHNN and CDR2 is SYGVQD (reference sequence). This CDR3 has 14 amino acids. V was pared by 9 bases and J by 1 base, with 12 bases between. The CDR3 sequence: CASREAGNTGELFF. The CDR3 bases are TGCGCCAGTAGAGAGGCAGGGAACACCGGGGAGCTGTTTTTT.

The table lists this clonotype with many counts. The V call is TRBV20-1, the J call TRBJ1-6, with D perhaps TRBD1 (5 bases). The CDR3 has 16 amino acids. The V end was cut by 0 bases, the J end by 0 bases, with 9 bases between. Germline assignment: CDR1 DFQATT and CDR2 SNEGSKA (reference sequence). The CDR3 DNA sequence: TGCAGTGCTAGAGATTTTCAGGGCTCCTATAATTCACCCCTCCACTTT. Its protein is CSARDFQGSYNSPLHF.

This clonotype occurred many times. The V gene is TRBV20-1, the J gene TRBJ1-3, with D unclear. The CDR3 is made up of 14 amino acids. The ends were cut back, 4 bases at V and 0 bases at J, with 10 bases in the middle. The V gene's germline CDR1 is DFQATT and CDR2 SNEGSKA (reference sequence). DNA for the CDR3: TGCAGTGCTACGACTGGGAGCTCTGGAAACACCATATATTTT. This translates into CSATTGSSGNTIYF.

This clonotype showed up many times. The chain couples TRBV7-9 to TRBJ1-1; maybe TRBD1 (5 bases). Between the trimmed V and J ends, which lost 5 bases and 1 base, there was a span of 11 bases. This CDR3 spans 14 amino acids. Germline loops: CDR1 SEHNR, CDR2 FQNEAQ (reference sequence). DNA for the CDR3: TGTGCCAGCAGCCGAGAGGGGCCGAACACTGAAGCTTTCTTT. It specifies CASSREGPNTEAFF. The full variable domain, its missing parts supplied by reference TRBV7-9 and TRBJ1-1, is DTGVSQNPRHKITKRGQNVTFRCDPISEHNRLYWYRQTLGQGPEFLTYFQNEAQLEKSRLLSDRFSAERPKGSFSTLEIQRTEQGDSAMYLCASSREGPNTEAFFGQGTRLTVV.

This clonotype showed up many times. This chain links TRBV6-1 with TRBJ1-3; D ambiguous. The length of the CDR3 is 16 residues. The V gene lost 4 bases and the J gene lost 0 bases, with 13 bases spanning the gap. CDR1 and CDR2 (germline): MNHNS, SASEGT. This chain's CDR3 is CASSGRAGSSGNTIYF. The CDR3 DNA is TGTGCCAGCAGTGGACGTGCAGGAAGCTCTGGAAACACCATATATTTT.

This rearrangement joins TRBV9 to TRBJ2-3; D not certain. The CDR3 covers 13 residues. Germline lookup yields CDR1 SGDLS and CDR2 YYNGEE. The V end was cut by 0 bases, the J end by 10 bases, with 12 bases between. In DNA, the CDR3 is TGTGCCAGCAGCGTAGCGGTAGGGCTCGCGCAGTATTTT. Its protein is CASSVAVGLAQYF. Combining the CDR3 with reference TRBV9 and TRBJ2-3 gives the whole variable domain DSGVTQTPKHLITATGQRVTLRCSPRSGDLSVYWYQQSLDQGLQFLIQYYNGEERAKGNILERFSAQQFPDLHSELNLSSLELGDSALYFCASSVAVGLAQYFGPGTRLTVL.

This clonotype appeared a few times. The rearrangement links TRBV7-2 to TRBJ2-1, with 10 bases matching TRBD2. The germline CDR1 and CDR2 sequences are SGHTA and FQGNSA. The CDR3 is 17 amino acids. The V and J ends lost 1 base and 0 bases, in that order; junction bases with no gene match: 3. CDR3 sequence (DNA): TGTGCCAGCAGCTTAGGTAGCGGGGGGTCCTCCTACAATGAGCAGTTCTTC. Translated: CASSLGSGGSSYNEQFF.

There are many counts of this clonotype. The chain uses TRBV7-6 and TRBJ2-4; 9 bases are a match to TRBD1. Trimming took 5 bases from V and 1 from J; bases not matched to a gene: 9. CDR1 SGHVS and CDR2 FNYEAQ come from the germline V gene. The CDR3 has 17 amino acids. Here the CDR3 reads CASSQGTGTGAKNIQYF. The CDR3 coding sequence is TGTGCCAGCAGCCAAGGGACAGGGACAGGGGCCAAAAACATTCAGTACTTC.

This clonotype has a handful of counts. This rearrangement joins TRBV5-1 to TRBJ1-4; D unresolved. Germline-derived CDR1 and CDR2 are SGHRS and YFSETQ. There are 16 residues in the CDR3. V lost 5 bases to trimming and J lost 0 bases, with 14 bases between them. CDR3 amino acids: CASRPTLGPTNEKLFF. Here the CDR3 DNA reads TGCGCCAGCAGACCAACGCTCGGGCCAACTAATGAAAAACTGTTTTTT.

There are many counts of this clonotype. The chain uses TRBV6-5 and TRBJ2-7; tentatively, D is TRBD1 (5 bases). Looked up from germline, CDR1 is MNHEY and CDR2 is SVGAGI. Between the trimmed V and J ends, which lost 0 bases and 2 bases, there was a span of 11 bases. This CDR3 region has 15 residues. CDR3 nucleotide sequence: TGTGCCAGCAGTTACTCCTTGCAGGGTCCCTACGAGCAGTACTTC. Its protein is CASSYSLQGPYEQYF.